The 2 T cell receptor beta chains in this list originate from one sample, sequenced in a study of naive CD8 T cells in extremely preterm neonates. The method was immunoSEQ multiplex PCR; TCRdb's version includes in-frame clones alone and lacks a portion of them. The top ten hold approximately 0.4% of the sample, which has 7,000 or so clones, roughly 98% seen once. Sequenced sample: naive CD8+ T cells from blood. Every receptor here comes from a human donor in good health.

This rearrangement joins TRBV7-9 to TRBJ1-3; D is uncertain. The V and J ends lost 1 base and 3 bases respectively, with 7 bases between them. Germline CDR1 is SEHNR and CDR2 is FQNEAQ (reference sequence). This CDR3 has 14 amino acids. CDR3 region: CASSLGTDGNTIYF. In nucleotides, the CDR3 is TGTGCCAGCAGCTTAGGGACTGATGGAAACACCATATATTTT.

The chain employs TRBV19 and TRBJ2-1, with D hard to call. Germline V gene data show CDR1 as LNHDA and CDR2 as SQIVND (reference sequence). The V end was cut by 8 bases, the J end by 9 bases, with 17 bases between. The CDR3 has 13 residues. This CDR3 is CASRQPQRLEQFF. Here the CDR3 DNA reads TGTGCCAGTCGCCAACCCCAGAGGCTTGAGCAGTTCTTC.